This is a list of T cell receptor beta chains from one sample in a study of T cell responses to AZD1222 COVID-19 vaccine. TCRdb's copy holds only in-frame clones and misses some; the assay was immunoSEQ multiplex PCR. Of 100,000 to 150,000 clones listed, 88% were seen once; the top ten hold about 19%. This material consisted of peripheral blood, taken on day 0 of MenACWY control vaccination. Source of these receptors: an adult in good health. CDR3s include the opening cysteine and the closing phenylalanine or tryptophan. The D gene is left open where the match is weak. Clone size, where shown, is once, few, many, or a class for clones that have expanded.

>NA|NA|TRBV28
CASTGNTEAFF
>TRBD2|once|TRBV13
CASSSGLAGARGRYEQYF
>NA|NA|TRBV3-1/TRBV3-2
CASSQSYEQYF
>NA|few|TRBV28
CASSLYRWTVSGNTIYF
>NA|NA|TRBV29-1
CSVEVQGYYGYTF
>NA|NA|TRBV6-1
CASSESVRVGYGYTF
>NA|few|TRBV3-1/TRBV3-2
CASSREMSKAFF
>TRBD1|NA|TRBV7-9
CASSFRQGDNSPLHF
>NA|NA|TRBV5-1
CASSRGWQGRNEQYF
>NA|NA|TRBV28
CASSPMGRNTEAFF
>NA|NA|TRBV12-3/TRBV12-4
CASTPFKNEQFF
>TRBD2|once|TRBV7-9
CASSLAGPRAGGHEQYF
>TRBD2|NA|TRBV27
CASSLGGRAGEQFF
>NA|NA|TRBV12-3/TRBV12-4
CASSNLGIWSQHF
>TRBD1|NA|TRBV6-5
CASSSPGTGGYNEQFF
>NA|NA|TRBV7-9
CASSFGGTEYSPLHF
>NA|NA|TRBV28
CGTRMNTEAFF
>TRBD2|few|TRBV18
CASSRGTSNTGELFF
>NA|NA|TRBV7-9
CASSTIPQLSGYTF
>TRBD2|NA|TRBV7-8
CASSLTSKSGGSSYEQYF
>TRBD1|NA|TRBV6-5
CASTGLPGGSSPLHF
>NA|NA|TRBV27
CASGKGGTRIYEQYF
>NA|NA|TRBV3-1/TRBV3-2
CASSQEKRVFRAFF
>NA|few|TRBV29-1
CSVELGSSVQYF
>NA|NA|TRBV7-2
CASSSPKRLLDGFF
>NA|NA|TRBV18
CASSPPNSIAGEKLFF
>NA|NA|TRBV3-1/TRBV3-2
CASSQELRGGSPLHF
>NA|few|TRBV4-2
CASSQEDTSGANVLTF
>NA|NA|TRBV27
CASSLEGDMSYEQYF
>NA|NA|TRBV27
CASSSLVQSNQPQHF
>NA|NA|TRBV6-4
CASSDSKGGHEQFF
>TRBD1|once|TRBV7-9
CASSLQQGAYSPLHF
>NA|NA|TRBV7-9
CASSFGDGYEQYF
>NA|NA|TRBV2
CASTVGGYQPQHF
>NA|NA|TRBV7-9
CASSLGGTGWQFF
>NA|NA|TRBV5-1
CASSSDYNEQFF
>NA|NA|TRBV15
CATSRDLAGETYEQYF
>TRBD2|NA|TRBV5-1
CASSLPASGKNNEQFF
>TRBD2|NA|TRBV28
CASSSPLAGPKYEQYF
>TRBD2|NA|TRBV6-1
CASSEQQGLAESTDTQYF
>TRBD1|NA|TRBV5-1
CASSAGTDVYGYTF
>NA|NA|TRBV5-4
CASSLDAYGYTF
>NA|NA|TRBV6-5
CASSYRTGAYNEQFF
>NA|NA|TRBV6-6
CASSYAPGGTEAFF
>NA|NA|TRBV5-1
CASSLSVVAGELFF
>NA|once|TRBV27
CASRVAGGEKLFF
>NA|NA|TRBV6-2/TRBV6-3
CASRPAGAVAPLHF
>TRBD1|NA|TRBV2
CASGWTGGGEQYF
>NA|NA|TRBV28
CASSLKRRVNTEAFF
>NA|NA|TRBV9
CASSVGSRNTGELFF
>NA|NA|TRBV12-3/TRBV12-4
CASSLSQEGGYTF
>TRBD1|NA|TRBV4-2
CASSQAQTGSYEQYF
>NA|few|TRBV5-1
CASSPDPTFLYEQYF
>NA|few|TRBV4-1
CASSQVGGRDEQYF
>TRBD2|NA|TRBV3-1/TRBV3-2
CASSQVSGETQYF
>TRBD2|NA|TRBV25-1
CASSGLAGVAGELFF
>NA|NA|TRBV6-1
CASSEAIDGYGYTF
>TRBD2|NA|TRBV30
CAWSVLRREIGELFF
>NA|NA|TRBV28
CASSSPGAQLAKNIQYF